This T cell receptor beta chain was sequenced in a study of CD8+CD57+ T cells in acquired aplastic anemia (dated by TCRdb to between 2018 and 2020). With respect to the entire study: Extracted DNA from sorted CD4+ and CD8+ cells averaged 3.2 ug, ranging from roughly 0.2 to 30 ug. Healthy donor samples averaged approximately 10 million reads for CD4+ and 11 million to 13 million for CD8+ cells. On the study overall, not on this receptor specifically: Around 31 CD8+ CDR3 sequences were shared between patients and controls but appeared highly expressed in patients and within their immunodominant clones. CD8+ Simpson's diversity did not differ significantly between patients and healthy controls (P=0.060).

The study deep-sequenced TCR repertoires of sorted CD4+ and CD8+ blood T cells from severe aplastic anemia patients and healthy subjects. Ficoll-Paque density gradient centrifugation was used to isolate peripheral blood mononuclear cells. CD4+ and CD8+ T cells were sorted by FACS or magnetic beads before DNA extraction. Of note for this clonotype: The specificity of this receptor is unknown. Within one base of it there is no much larger clone, and no base qualities were kept.

CDR1 SGHRS and CDR2 YFSETQ are derived from the germline V gene. From cysteine to phenylalanine, the CDR3 is 24 amino acids long. The retained sequence is limited to the CDR3, 72 bases, with the frame set at the first base. V is reduced by 1 base and J by 0 bases, leaving a spacing of 36 bases between them. Profiling of TCR beta VDJ combinations and CDR3 sequences used genomic DNA as the template. An Illumina HiSeq 2000 was the platform used for TCR repertoire sequencing. Per the source publication's procedure: TRBV/TRBJ rearrangement plots, CDR3 size and DJ length profiles, and Simpson's diversity index were used to assess repertoires. The most abundant DNA sequence in the deep sequencing data was taken as the immunodominant clone. CDR3 amino acid sequences were checked for sharing across subjects and were also compared against the VDJdb database and published repertoires. TCRdb passed the public sequencing reads through fastp at Q25 and MiXCR, retaining productive beta sequences. Here each entry gathers all rows of one CDR3 protein and keeps the most common genes and DNA. The V and J calls here are based on TCRdb, not the publication. For this sample the table gives around 190,000 distinct CDR3 sequences, of which approximately 50% were detected only once. The top ten clonotypes cover approximately 15% of the sample.

The sequencing sample was made of sorted CD4+, CD8+, or CD8+CD57+ T cells (not recorded which) from PBMCs. The rearranged segments are TRBV5-1 and TRBJ2-3, and perhaps TRBD2 as D gene, on 6 matching bases. The source is a human donor in good health, serving as a control. The DNA reads as follows: TGCGCCAGCAGCTTGCTTAAAACGAGCTCAACGCGGGGTGGATCTAAAACTAGCACAGATACGCAGTATTTT. Its amino acids are CASSLLKTSSTRGGSKTSTDTQYF.